These 24 T cell receptor beta chains share one sample of origin, sequenced in a study of circulating and synovial CD4+ cells in juvenile arthritis. TCRdb's copy holds only in-frame clones and misses some; the assay was immunoSEQ multiplex PCR. Among 30,000 to 40,000 clones listed, roughly 96% were seen once. The sequenced sample was CD4+ T cells from blood. The receptors here all came from a human donor with juvenile idiopathic arthritis.

This clone was found once. The chain recombines TRBV9 with TRBJ2-3; tentative D call: TRBD1 (5 bases). Trimming left V 3 bases short and J 1 base short, with 15 bases between. The CDR3 loop spans 16 amino acids. Germline V lookup: CDR1 SGDLS, CDR2 YYNGEE. This chain's CDR3 is CASSATGQGGTDTQYF. The CDR3 DNA follows: TGTGCCAGCAGCGCGACCGGACAAGGGGGCACAGATACGCAGTATTTT.

This sequence joins TRBV27 and TRBJ2-3; 7 bases align to TRBD2. Germline V gene sequence: CDR1 MNHEY, CDR2 SMNVEV (reference sequence). CDR3 size: 15 residues. V trimming: 6 bases; J trimming: 0 bases; junction bases outside the gene matches: 6. CDR3 sequence reads: CASRRDYPSTDTQYF. Written as DNA, the CDR3 is TGTGCCAGCAGACGGGACTATCCGAGCACAGATACGCAGTATTTT.

V and J are TRBV19 and TRBJ1-1; D is possibly TRBD1 (5 bases). The germline V and J ends were trimmed by 0 bases and 5 bases, with 13 bases remaining between them. This CDR3 has 15 residues. Germline V gene data show CDR1 as LNHDA and CDR2 as SQIVND (reference sequence). This CDR3 is CASSIDVRVGTEAFF. As DNA, the CDR3 is TGTGCCAGTAGTATAGATGTCAGGGTGGGTACTGAAGCTTTCTTT.

V gene TRBV18 combines with J gene TRBJ1-1; no clear D. This CDR3 contains 15 residues. CDR1 is KGHSH and CDR2 is LQKENI in the germline V gene. Deletions cut 3 bases from V and 3 bases from J, with 14 bases between. CDR3 protein: CASSPTLGTDTEAFF. The CDR3 DNA sequence: TGTGCCAGCTCACCGACTCTAGGCACCGACACTGAAGCTTTCTTT.

There are a few counts of this clone. The chain is built from TRBV5-6 and TRBJ2-7; D is undetermined. The germline gives CDR1 SGHDT, CDR2 YYEEEE. The CDR3 runs to 13 residues. V lost 3 bases to trimming and J lost 2 bases, with 9 bases between them. CDR3 nucleotides: TGTGCCAGCAGCTACATCAAAACCTACGAGCAGTACTTC. This codes for CASSYIKTYEQYF.

Of note for this clone: An end of the junction differs from the germline gene, which may be a read error. Other DNA sequences in this sample translate to the same CDR3. This chain joins TRBV25-1 and TRBJ1-6; TRBD1 aligns across 7 bases. This CDR3 has 14 amino acids. Germline assignment: CDR1 MGHDK and CDR2 SYGVNS. The CDR3 spells CASSEGGQYSPLHF. The CDR3 DNA reads TGTGCCAGCAGTGAAGGGGGACAGTATTCCCCCCTCCACTTT. The variable domain in full, completed from reference TRBV25-1 and TRBJ1-6, reads EADIYQTPRYLVIGTGKKITLECSQTMGHDKMYWYQQDPGMELHLIHYSYGVNSTEKGDLSSESTVSRIRTEHFPLTLESARPSHTSQYLCASSEGGQYSPLHFGNGTRLTVT.

The chain is built from TRBV18 and TRBJ2-1, with D tentatively TRBD2 (5 bases). In germline, CDR1 is KGHSH, CDR2 LQKENI. The CDR3 is 15 amino acids. Trimming stripped 0 bases from V and 7 bases from J, with 13 bases between. The CDR3 bases are TGTGCCAGCTCACCACCCTCGGTGGGCGGGAATGAGCAGTTCTTC. Translated: CASSPPSVGGNEQFF. The entire variable domain, with the rest obtained from reference TRBV18 and TRBJ2-1, is as follows: NAGVMQNPRHLVRRRGQEARLRCSPMKGHSHVYWYRQLPEEGLKFMVYLQKENIIDESGMPKERFSAEFPKEGPSILRIQQVVRGDSAAYFCASSPPSVGGNEQFFGPGTRLTVL.

The rearrangement uses TRBV5-1 and TRBJ2-3; 8 bases fit TRBD2. V dropped 2 bases and J dropped 2; count of bases not matched to a gene: 7. Germline loops: CDR1 SGHRS, CDR2 YFSETQ. This CDR3 is built from 16 residues. CDR3 sequence reads: CASSFLSGGNTDTQYF. CDR3 bases: TGCGCCAGCAGCTTCCTTTCGGGGGGGAACACAGATACGCAGTATTTT.

This clone was recorded only once. The chain combines TRBV27 with TRBJ1-3; D unresolved. Deletions cut 6 bases from V and 4 bases from J, with 10 bases between. The CDR3 is 13 amino acids. Germline loops: CDR1 MNHEY, CDR2 SMNVEV (reference sequence). The chain's CDR3 is CASRAAAGNTIYF. In DNA, the CDR3 is TGTGCCAGCAGGGCGGCGGCCGGAAACACCATATATTTT.

The chain combines TRBV19 with TRBJ2-7; the D is unclear. The CDR3 totals 13 residues. Per germline, CDR1 LNHDA and CDR2 SQIVND (reference sequence). Trimming removed 9 bases at V and 1 base at J, with 13 bases between. In DNA, the CDR3 is TGTGCCAGAACCCTCGAGACTTCCTACGAGCAGTACTTC. Amino acids: CARTLETSYEQYF. Looking up the rest from reference TRBV19 and TRBJ2-7 gives the full variable domain: DGGITQSPKYLFRKEGQNVTLSCEQNLNHDAMYWYRQDPGQGLRLIYYSQIVNDFQKGDIAEGYSVSREKKESFPLTVTSAQKNPTAFYLCARTLETSYEQYFGPGTRLTVT.

The V call is TRBV2, the J call TRBJ2-3; TRBD2 matches at 10 bases. The CDR3 covers 15 residues. J lost 2 bases, V lost 6 bases, and 5 bases had no gene match. The V gene's germline CDR1 is SNHLY and CDR2 FYNNEI. The CDR3: CASSGLAASTDTQYF. CDR3 nucleotides: TGTGCCAGCAGCGGACTAGCGGCTTCCACAGATACGCAGTATTTT.

The chain joins TRBV27 to TRBJ2-7, with TRBD1 matching over 8 bases. Per the germline V gene, CDR1 is MNHEY and CDR2 is SMNVEV (reference sequence). With 2 bases clipped from V and 0 bases from J, the junction kept 6 bases outside the gene matches. The length of the CDR3 is 16 residues. In nucleotides, the CDR3 is TGTGCCAGCAGTTTACGGGGACAGGTCCGCTCCTACGAGCAGTACTTC. It specifies CASSLRGQVRSYEQYF.

This clone has only one observation. The rearrangement joins TRBV4-1 to TRBJ1-1; no clear D. This CDR3 spans 13 amino acids. Germline V gene sequence: CDR1 MGHRA, CDR2 YSYEKL. Trimming cost V 1 base and J 11 bases, with 14 bases left between them. The CDR3 DNA is TGCGCCAGCAGCCAAGCTGACGGAGTGCGTGCTTTCTTT. Its translation: CASSQADGVRAFF.

DNA for the CDR3: TGCGCCAGCAGCCAAGGGGGGGGGACAGGCGAATACAATGAGCAGTTCTTC. It is translated as CASSQGGGTGEYNEQFF. The rearrangement links TRBV4-1 to TRBJ2-1; perhaps TRBD1 as D (8 bases). This CDR3 spans 17 amino acids. Trimming shortened V by 1 base and J by 4 bases, and 17 bases separated the two germline ends. Germline values: CDR1 MGHRA, CDR2 YSYEKL.

The CDR3 region is CASSLGQIDETQYF. The CDR3 DNA sequence: TGCGCCAGCAGCTTGGGGCAGATCGATGAGACCCAGTACTTC. The rearrangement links TRBV5-1 to TRBJ2-5, with D uncertain. CDR1 SGHRS and CDR2 YFSETQ come from the germline V gene. Trimming stripped 0 bases from V and 5 bases from J, with 11 bases between. This CDR3 has 14 residues.

This chain links TRBV10-3 with TRBJ2-7; 7 bases are shared with TRBD1. This CDR3 is 13 amino acids long. The V and J ends lost 3 bases and 4 bases, in that order; junction bases with no gene match: 3. CDR1 is ENHRY and CDR2 is SYGVKD in the germline V gene. The CDR3 coding sequence is TGTGCCATCAGTGAACAGACAGGGTACGAGCAGTACTTC. Amino acids: CAISEQTGYEQYF.

This chain links TRBV5-1 with TRBJ2-5; 13 nucleotides match TRBD2. Germline assignment: CDR1 SGHRS and CDR2 YFSETQ. V gave up 4 bases and J gave up 1 base; unmatched junction bases: 4. This CDR3 comprises 16 residues. The CDR3 DNA reads TGCGCCAGCAGCCGGACTAGCGGGGGATCCCAAGAGACCCAGTACTTC. Protein sequence: CASSRTSGGSQETQYF.

This chain uses TRBV30 with TRBJ1-2; D gene ambiguous. V dropped 3 bases and J dropped 4 bases, with 12 bases sitting between them. The CDR3 is made up of 13 amino acids. Germline loops: CDR1 GTSNPN, CDR2 SVGIG (reference sequence). Here the CDR3 DNA reads TGTGCCTGGAGCCGCGGGAGTGGCTATGGCTACACCTTC. Amino acid sequence: CAWSRGSGYGYTF.

V gene TRBV7-8 combines with J gene TRBJ1-1; TRBD1 aligns across 11 bases. V gave up 5 bases and J gave up 3 bases; unmatched junction bases: 17. There are 19 residues in the CDR3. Germline loops: CDR1 SGHVS, CDR2 FQNEAQ. The CDR3 reads CASSESPGQGGVLHTEAFF. The CDR3 DNA sequence: TGTGCCAGCAGCGAATCCCCGGGACAGGGGGGTGTTTTGCACACTGAAGCTTTCTTT.

The chain has TRBV5-1 and TRBJ2-3, with 13 bases fitting TRBD2. The CDR3 covers 17 residues. V lost 7 bases to trimming and J lost 2 bases; unmatched junction nucleotides: 10. CDR1 is SGHRS and CDR2 is YFSETQ in the germline V gene. The CDR3 reads CASHPGGLAGTTDTQYF. DNA for the CDR3: TGCGCCAGCCACCCCGGGGGACTAGCGGGAACCACAGATACGCAGTATTTT.

This chain links TRBV11-2 with TRBJ2-1; 7 bases agree with TRBD2. The CDR3 is made up of 15 amino acids. V gave up 3 bases and J gave up 3 bases; unmatched junction bases: 5. The germline CDR1 and CDR2 sequences are SGHAT and FQNNGV. CDR3 region: CASSFGLADYNEQFF. In DNA form, the CDR3 reads TGTGCCAGCAGCTTTGGGCTAGCGGACTACAATGAGCAGTTCTTC.

The chain is built from TRBV28 and TRBJ2-1, with a weak D call TRBD1 (6 bases). The CDR3 sequence is 16 residues long. Germline CDR1 and CDR2: MDHEN and SYDVKM. V gave up 4 bases and J gave up 4 bases, with 17 bases separating them. The CDR3 nucleotides read TGTGCCAGCAGTTCATACAGGGAAACGAGTTACAATGAGCAGTTCTTC. As protein: CASSSYRETSYNEQFF.

The genes are TRBV9 and TRBJ2-7; no reliable D call. Germline assignment: CDR1 SGDLS and CDR2 YYNGEE. This CDR3 contains 15 residues. Trimming shortened V by 2 bases and J by 0 bases, and 12 bases separated the two germline ends. The CDR3 region has the DNA TGTGCCAGCAGCGTCCAGCCGGGTATCTCCTACGAGCAGTACTTC. This translates into CASSVQPGISYEQYF.

This clone has just one count. The V gene is TRBV7-2, the J gene TRBJ2-5; 8 positions agree with TRBD2. CDR1 and CDR2 from the germline V gene are SGHTA and FQGNSA. This CDR3 spans 14 amino acids. J gave up 5 bases and V 2 bases, and 4 bases lay outside the gene matches. CDR3 sequence: CASSLSGGRETQYF. The CDR3 nucleotides read TGTGCCAGCAGCTTATCGGGGGGGAGGGAGACCCAGTACTTC.